This T cell receptor beta chain was found in a study of CXCR3-negative and CXCR3-positive naive CD8 T cells. About this clonotype: Its antigen remains unidentified.

All TRB cDNA libraries came from 5' RACE performed with UMI labels. TCRdb re-called the 5' RACE reads, yielding one record per CDR3 amino acid sequence without DNA. The data include about 130,000 distinct CDR3 sequences; the top ten clones carry roughly 0.29%. The germline gives CDR1 MGHRA, CDR2 YSYEKL. This CDR3 contains 15 residues. Study conclusions and caveats: Naive CXCR3-positive and CXCR3-negative cells shared TRBV-TRBJ usage; memory cells diverged.

The chain recombines TRBV4-1 with TRBJ2-1; TCRdb designates TRBD1, a call that cannot be tested without DNA. The receptor's source is a human donor in good health. Some clones in this sample may be carry-over from other donors' samples. Material for sequencing was naive CXCR3- CD8+ T cells from blood. Described subset: CD45RO-CCR7+CD27+CD95- naive CD8+ T cells lacking CXCR3 (TNR3-). The CDR3 region is CASSQGVGAYNEQFF.